This is a list of T cell receptor beta chains from one sample in a study of cytomegalovirus exposure and HLA in healthy donors. The method was immunoSEQ multiplex PCR; TCRdb's version includes in-frame clones alone and lacks a portion of them. The data hold more than 85,000 clones, with almost 70% observed a single time. Sequencing used PBMCs. Source of these receptors: a man aged 30-40 years in good health and CMV-seronegative. Each CDR3 is given with its conserved first and last residue.

CDR3 protein | J gene | V gene
CAWSHPKITTNTGELFF | TRBJ2-2 | TRBV30
CASSFRQIMNTEAFF | TRBJ1-1 | TRBV5-4
CSSSFTGSREQYF | TRBJ2-7 | TRBV7-9
CASRTSPPLHF | TRBJ1-6 | TRBV6-6
CAWSRGVVYEQYF | TRBJ2-7 | TRBV30
CASSSRRTGVGEQYF | TRBJ2-7 | TRBV28
CASSTSASGGYTF | TRBJ1-2 | TRBV19
CASSLDHNYGYTF | TRBJ1-2 | TRBV5-4
CASSDSGSGEQFF | TRBJ2-1 | TRBV6-6
CASSLPGTSGSHDEQYF | TRBJ2-7 | TRBV5-1
CASSLVGAGDEQFF | TRBJ2-1 | TRBV7-9
CASSPPMGQGVYEQYF | TRBJ2-7 | TRBV5-4
CASTGGTSYEQYF | TRBJ2-7 | TRBV2
CASSPRTGQNYGYTF | TRBJ1-2 | TRBV7-9
CASSLGAGGETQYF | TRBJ2-5 | TRBV11-2
CASSLVTSGRAHEQFF | TRBJ2-1 | TRBV7-2
CASSQDSAATNEKLFF | TRBJ1-4 | TRBV4-1
CASSPRGPASGRFDEQFF | TRBJ2-1 | TRBV7-9
CASSSDSSPEKLFF | TRBJ1-4 | TRBV7-9
CASSVPSSGNTIYF | TRBJ1-3 | TRBV2
CAWSGNRVGEQFF | TRBJ2-1 | TRBV30
CASSLQSAGGTGELFF | TRBJ2-2 | TRBV7-2
CASSRDGSALGYTF | TRBJ1-2 | TRBV6-4
CASSSGERWDNEQFF | TRBJ2-1 | TRBV28
CASSAEGGSNQPQHF | TRBJ1-5 | TRBV2
CASSSTVEAFF | TRBJ1-1 | TRBV5-8
CASSDPTGLPMNTEAFF | TRBJ1-1 | TRBV2
CASSKGQGNHYGYTF | TRBJ1-2 | TRBV21-1
CASSYTRNTEAFF | TRBJ1-1 | TRBV18
CASSPPGGPQETQYF | TRBJ2-5 | TRBV18
CASSVQGVSFEKLFF | TRBJ1-4 | TRBV5-1
CASSPLTGKRDEQYF | TRBJ2-7 | TRBV18
CSVATNYGYAF | TRBJ1-2 | TRBV29-1
CATSPGHGLAGNEQFF | TRBJ2-1 | TRBV19
CASSAGSSGTSYEQYF | TRBJ2-7 | TRBV18
CASSLTGQMNTEAFF | TRBJ1-1 | TRBV5-1
CASSVAVTGGEQFF | TRBJ2-1 | TRBV9
CASREEAGGGTEAFF | TRBJ1-1 | TRBV11-3
CASSLQGGEQYF | TRBJ2-7 | TRBV5-1
CASSPRTSGRNEQFF | TRBJ2-1 | TRBV19
CASSGQPPYEQYF | TRBJ2-7 | TRBV27
CASSYVTSGTYEQYF | TRBJ2-7 | TRBV7-2
CASSLSRDSPLHF | TRBJ1-6 | TRBV7-3
CASRDRVGEQFF | TRBJ2-1 | TRBV19
CASSLSLGGAAEAFF | TRBJ1-1 | TRBV14
CASSLRTGASYEQYF | TRBJ2-7 | TRBV5-4
CASRDRGRTDTQYF | TRBJ2-3 | TRBV19
CASSPQAGGGYEQYF | TRBJ2-7 | TRBV9
CASSLSGVGEKLFF | TRBJ1-4 | TRBV27
CASSKGQGGSGELFF | TRBJ2-2 | TRBV5-1
CASSLVPHNNNEQFF | TRBJ2-1 | TRBV5-1
CSATGQEGSSGNTIYF | TRBJ1-3 | TRBV29-1
CASSSHDGATNEKLFF | TRBJ1-4 | TRBV28
CASRVPGQGTNEKLFF | TRBJ1-4 | TRBV2
CASSPGQGKRGYTF | TRBJ1-2 | TRBV6-5